Listed below are T cell receptor beta chains from one sample, sequenced in a study of graft-versus-host responses after intestinal transplantation. Their target antigens are unknown. Assay: immunoSEQ multiplex PCR; the TCRdb copy retains only in-frame clones and omits some. The data contain roughly 99,000 clones, 80% to 90% of them singletons. The sample was unstimulated CD4+ T cells sorted from spleen or lymph node cells, taken before transplant. These receptors all stem from a human donor who was the organ donor for an intestinal transplant. Both conserved end residues are part of each CDR3. Each record gives: V gene, J gene, CDR3 protein.

TRBV2	TRBJ2-1	CASRLLAGAGNEQFF
TRBV6-1	TRBJ1-2	CASSEGSRGNGGYTF
TRBV19	TRBJ2-2	CASSIDPGKGDTGELFF
TRBV5-8	TRBJ2-5	CASSLGPGETQYF
TRBV7-9	TRBJ1-2	CASSLQTGEYGYTF
TRBV7-2	TRBJ1-1	CASSLAFDRIGTEAFF
TRBV5-1	TRBJ1-2	CASSQARGLGYTF
TRBV7-9	NA	CASSLRQDSYEQYF
TRBV5-1	TRBJ2-7	CASSQGTDYYEQYF
TRBV11-2	TRBJ1-3	CASSLRAGGAGNTIYF
TRBV10-3	TRBJ2-1	CAISEQPGQGGSNEQFF
TRBV13	TRBJ2-7	CASSPRGGAYEQYF
TRBV6-4	TRBJ2-2	CASAPFGGLNTGELFF
TRBV11-2	TRBJ1-1	CASKEQGLVNTEAFF
TRBV2	TRBJ1-4	CASRQAPVEKLFF
TRBV18	TRBJ1-3	CASSRDRGGNTIYF
TRBV2	TRBJ2-2	CASREGSNTGELFF
TRBV7-7	TRBJ2-1	CASSLGVSTSSYNEQFF
TRBV28	TRBJ1-5	CASTSLGGAKGYF
TRBV4-1	TRBJ2-7	CASSQTGTRTYEQYF